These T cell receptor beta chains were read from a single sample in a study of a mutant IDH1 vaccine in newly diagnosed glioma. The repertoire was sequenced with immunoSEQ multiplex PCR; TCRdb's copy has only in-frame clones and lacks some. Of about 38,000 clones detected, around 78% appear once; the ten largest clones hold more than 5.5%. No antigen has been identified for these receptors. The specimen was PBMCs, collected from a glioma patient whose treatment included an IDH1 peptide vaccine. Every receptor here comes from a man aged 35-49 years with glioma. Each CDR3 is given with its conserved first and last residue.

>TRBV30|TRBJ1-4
CAWSPGQENEKLFF
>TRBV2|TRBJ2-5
CASSAGLGGETQYF
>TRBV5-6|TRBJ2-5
CASSLKLGKYQETQYF
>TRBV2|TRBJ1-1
CASSSQMTGMNTEAFF
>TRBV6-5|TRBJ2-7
CASSWTGESEQYF
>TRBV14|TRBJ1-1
CASSQDPGIIQEAFF
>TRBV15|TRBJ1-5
CATSRDRGNQPQHF
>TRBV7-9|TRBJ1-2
CASSLGQGRSGGYTF
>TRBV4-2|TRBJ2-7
CASSQGWGDSYEQYF
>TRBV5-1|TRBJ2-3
CASTLRADSTDTQYF
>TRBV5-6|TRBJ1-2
CASSSPGQAYGYTF
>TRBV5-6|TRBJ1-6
CASSLDVGQINSPLHF
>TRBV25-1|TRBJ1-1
CASSESLGGYTEAFF
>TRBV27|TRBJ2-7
CASRTQGVGPYEQYF
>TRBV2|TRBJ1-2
CASSERDRGNYGYTF
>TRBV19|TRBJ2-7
CATETPGGTYEQYF
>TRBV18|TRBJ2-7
CASSTVSYEQYF
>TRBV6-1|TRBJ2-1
CATSGGAENEQFF
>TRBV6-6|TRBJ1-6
CASSPASGGTPLHF
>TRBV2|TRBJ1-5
CASSEVDSNQPQHF
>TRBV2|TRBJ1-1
CATSAGRSGTEAFF
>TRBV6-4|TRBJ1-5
CASTLYLQPQHF
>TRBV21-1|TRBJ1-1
CASARGTGTEAFF
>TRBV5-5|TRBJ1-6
CASSQFSASSYNSPLHF
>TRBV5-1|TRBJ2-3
CASSFLVTDTQYF
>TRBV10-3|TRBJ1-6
CAISLSRYPNSPLHF
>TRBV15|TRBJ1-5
CATSRDRNSNQPQHF
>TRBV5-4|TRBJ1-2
CASSSQDNYGYTF
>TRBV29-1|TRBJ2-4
CSVREAIQYF
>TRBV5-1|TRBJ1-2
CASSLGSSNDGYTF